Following are 19 T cell receptor beta chains from one sample sequenced in a study of response to subunit inactivated influenza vaccine. TCRdb independently ran MiXCR on the RT-PCR reads; one entry per CDR3 protein. The data hold about 310,000 distinct CDR3 sequences, with around a fifth observed a single time. Sample: PBMCs from blood, taken approximately 22 months after vaccination. Source of these receptors: a man aged 50-75 years who received an inactivated influenza vaccine.

This clonotype turned up a few times. One end of the junction does not line up with germline, which may come from a read error. V gene TRBV20-1 combines with J gene TRBJ2-1, with D maybe TRBD1 (6 bases). Germline-derived CDR1 and CDR2 are DFQATT and SNEGSKA (reference sequence). This CDR3 is 10 amino acids long. DNA of the CDR3: TGCAGTGCTAGCAGGGACACCCACACCTTC. Protein sequence: CSASRDTHTF.

The gene calls are TRBV2 and TRBJ2-1; D is unresolved. Germline V CDR1 and CDR2: SNHLY, FYNNEI. The V end was cut by 10 bases, the J end by 0 bases, with 16 bases between. The CDR3 runs to 15 residues. CDR3 amino acids: CATMADGSSYNEQFF. CDR3 nucleotide sequence: TGTGCCACCATGGCAGACGGCAGCTCCTACAATGAGCAGTTCTTC.

This clonotype has at least ten counts. V is TRBV20-1 and J is TRBJ1-1; TRBD1 aligns across 7 bases. This CDR3 has 13 amino acids. Trimming cost V 3 bases and J 1 base; bases outside gene matches: 2. Germline CDR1 DFQATT, CDR2 SNEGSKA (reference sequence). In nucleotides, the CDR3 is TGCAGTGCTAGGACAGGGAGGAACACTGAAGCTTTCTTT. Translated, it gives CSARTGRNTEAFF.

This clonotype appeared many times. The chain joins TRBV4-3 to TRBJ1-4, with no clear D. The CDR3 consists of 13 residues. Germline CDR1 LGHNA, CDR2 YSLEER. Trimming left V 1 base short and J 8 bases short, with 8 bases between. CDR3 loop: CASSQGFEEKLFF. The CDR3 bases are TGCGCCAGCAGCCAAGGATTTGAAGAAAAACTGTTTTTT.

Ten or more counts support this clonotype. This chain links TRBV5-1 with TRBJ1-1, with D perhaps TRBD1 (5 bases). Germline V gives CDR1 SGHRS, CDR2 YFSETQ. CDR3 length: 13 residues. The V end was cut by 4 bases, the J end by 7 bases, with 14 bases between. The CDR3 nucleotides read TGCGCCAGCAGCAACCCAGGGTCGGGTGAAGCTTTCTTT. Translated, it gives CASSNPGSGEAFF.

The rearrangement links TRBV20-1 to TRBJ1-6; D is unclear. The CDR3 extends over 14 amino acids. Germline loops: CDR1 DFQATT, CDR2 SNEGSKA (reference sequence). The V end was cut by 3 bases, the J end by 7 bases, with 13 bases between. CDR3 loop: CSASGQVINSPLHF. CDR3 nucleotide sequence: TGCAGTGCTAGTGGGCAGGTGATCAATTCACCCCTCCACTTT.

V is TRBV7-9 and J is TRBJ2-3, with TRBD1 as a possible D gene (5 bases). The CDR3 contains 15 residues. In germline, CDR1 is SEHNR, CDR2 FQNEAQ (reference sequence). With 4 bases removed from V and 2 bases from J, the gap between germline ends came to 13 bases. Here the CDR3 reads CASSSPAGNTDTQYF. In DNA form, the CDR3 reads TGTGCCAGCAGCTCCCCCGCAGGGAACACAGATACGCAGTATTTT.

The V gene is TRBV14, the J gene TRBJ2-1; D is unclear. CDR3 size: 13 residues. The germline V gene has CDR1 SGHDN and CDR2 FVKESK. Trimming cost V 4 bases and J 8 bases, with 12 bases left between them. The CDR3 is CASSRMLTHEQFF. The CDR3 DNA reads as TGTGCCAGCAGCCGGATGCTGACACATGAGCAGTTCTTC.

The sample holds many counts of this clonotype. The J gene is TRBJ1-1, the V gene TRBV12-3 or TRBV12-4; 7 bases are shared with TRBD1. Trimming removed 7 bases from V and 3 bases from J; junction bases left unmatched: 5. The CDR3 runs to 13 residues. CDR3 amino acids: CASTSGTDTEAFF. The CDR3 DNA is TGTGCCAGCACTTCCGGGACAGACACTGAAGCTTTCTTT.

CDR3: CAISPGQGTETQYF. As DNA, the CDR3 is TGTGCCATCAGTCCGGGACAGGGGACAGAGACCCAGTACTTC. V gene TRBV10-3 combines with J gene TRBJ2-5; 10 positions match TRBD1. V dropped 5 bases and J dropped 4; count of bases not matched to a gene: 4. The germline V gene has CDR1 ENHRY and CDR2 SYGVKD. The CDR3 consists of 14 residues.

The chain combines TRBV7-9 with TRBJ2-1, with a weak D call TRBD1 (6 bases). V was clipped by 7 bases and J by 7 bases, with 14 bases between them. CDR3 size: 13 residues. CDR1 and CDR2 (germline): SEHNR, FQNEAQ (reference sequence). The CDR3 reads CASKPTGNNEQFF. CDR3 in DNA: TGTGCCAGCAAACCGACAGGAAATAATGAGCAGTTCTTC.

The V gene is TRBV7-2, the J gene TRBJ2-1; D gene uncertain. CDR3 size: 14 residues. V was trimmed by 0 bases and J by 8 bases, leaving 11 bases between them. Germline lookup yields CDR1 SGHTA and CDR2 FQGNSA. The CDR3 reads CASSLATHVDEQFF. The CDR3 DNA follows: TGTGCCAGCAGCTTAGCCACCCATGTGGATGAGCAGTTCTTC.

The rearrangement joins TRBV20-1 to TRBJ2-4, with TRBD1 as a possible D gene (5 bases). The CDR3 totals 15 residues. The germline V gene encodes CDR1 DFQATT and CDR2 SNEGSKA (reference sequence). The CDR3 region has the DNA TGCAGGGGGCCCAGACTGGTACTAGCCAAAAACATTCAGTACTTC. Protein product: CRGPRLVLAKNIQYF.

This clonotype was found a few times. The genes are TRBV28 and TRBJ2-2; D not certain. The length of the CDR3 is 11 residues. Trimming took 9 bases from V and 9 from J, leaving 11 bases between them. CDR1 and CDR2 (germline): MDHEN, SYDVKM. The CDR3 region is CASSGRWELFF. The CDR3 DNA sequence: TGTGCCAGTTCTGGACGTTGGGAGCTGTTTTTT. Using reference TRBV28 and TRBJ2-2 for the parts outside the CDR3, the full variable domain is DVKVTQSSRYLVKRTGEKVFLECVQDMDHENMFWYRQDPGLGLRLIYFSYDVKMKEKGDIPEGYSVSREKKERFSLILESASTNQTSMYLCASSGRWELFFGEGSRLTVL.

This clonotype was observed a few times. The genes are TRBV19 and TRBJ1-6; maybe TRBD1 (6 bases). Germline lookup yields CDR1 LNHDA and CDR2 SQIVND (reference sequence). The CDR3 spans 16 residues. The V end was cut by 4 bases, the J end by 6 bases, with 16 bases between. CDR3 in DNA: TGTGCCAGTAGTAACCCGCCCGGACAGCGTAATTCACCCCTCCACTTT. This translates into CASSNPPGQRNSPLHF.

V and J are TRBV19 and TRBJ2-1, with 10 positions matching TRBD2. Germline CDR1 is LNHDA and CDR2 is SQIVND (reference sequence). Trimming removed 3 bases from V and 8 bases from J; junction bases left unmatched: 7. This CDR3 has 15 amino acids. Written as DNA, the CDR3 is TGTGCCAGTAGTATTGAGCGGGAGGGCTTCGATGAGCAGTTCTTC. Its protein is CASSIEREGFDEQFF.

Only a few counts were recorded for this clonotype. The chain carries TRBV12-3 or TRBV12-4 and TRBJ2-1; 8 positions match TRBD2. The ends lost 6 bases at V and 0 bases at J; junction bases unmatched: 4. The CDR3 has 15 amino acids. The CDR3 bases are TGTGCCAGCAGGAGCGGGGGAAGCTCCTACAATGAGCAGTTCTTC. The encoded protein is CASRSGGSSYNEQFF.

V usage is TRBV4-3 and J usage is TRBJ1-2, with a weak D call TRBD1 (5 bases). CDR3 length: 15 residues. The V end was cut by 4 bases, the J end by 1 base, with 13 bases between. Per the germline V gene, CDR1 is LGHNA and CDR2 is YSLEER. CDR3 protein: CASSLQGGRNYGYTF. The CDR3 DNA is TGCGCCAGCAGCCTCCAGGGAGGGCGTAACTATGGCTACACCTTC.

This chain joins TRBV11-2 and TRBJ1-3, with unresolved D. The CDR3 extends over 11 amino acids. Germline V CDR1 and CDR2: SGHAT, FQNNGV. The V end lost 4 bases, the J end lost 6 bases, and 4 bases lay between the germline ends. CDR3 DNA sequence: TGTGCCAGCAGCTCGGTAAACACCATATATTTT. Protein product: CASSSVNTIYF.